This TCR beta chain derives from a study of identical twins. Deletions cut 6 bases from V and 4 bases from J, with 12 bases between. This CDR3 region has 13 residues. Germline V gene data show CDR1 as MNHNS and CDR2 as SASEGT. TCRdb itself ran the 5' RACE reads through MiXCR, one entry per CDR3 protein. The data show 460,000 or so distinct CDR3 sequences, more than 13% seen once. These same records also appear under a second study, on yellow fever vaccine responses in identical twins.

The source of this sequence is a woman aged 18 to 35 in good health. The chain recombines TRBV6-1 with TRBJ1-2; the D gene is possibly TRBD1 (5 bases). Sequencing used CD4+ T cells sorted from blood. CDR3 DNA sequence: TGTGCCAGCAGGCCCCAGGGATTCTATGGCTACACCTTC. This sequence encodes CASRPQGFYGYTF.